One sample yielded the 18 T cell receptor beta chains listed below, sequenced in a study of T cells after yellow fever vaccination. TCRdb independently ran MiXCR on the 5' RACE reads; one entry per CDR3 protein. The repertoire holds approximately 550,000 distinct CDR3 sequences, with 19% as singletons. The specimen comprised PBMCs, sampled 15 days after the yellow fever booster vaccination. Receptor source: a man younger than 45 who received the YFV17D yellow fever vaccine.

The V gene is TRBV29-1, the J gene TRBJ2-7; the D gene is possibly TRBD1 (5 bases). CDR3 length: 12 residues. V shed 6 bases and J shed 5 bases, with 14 bases lying between them. From germline, CDR1 is SQVTM and CDR2 ANQGSEA. CDR3 DNA sequence: TGCAGCGTCAGGCCAGGGCCCAACGAGCAGTACTTC. It yields the protein CSVRPGPNEQYF.

The chain combines TRBV7-2 with TRBJ2-7; D possibly corresponds to TRBD2 (5 bases). Germline loops: CDR1 SGHTA, CDR2 FQGNSA. Between the trimmed V and J ends, which lost 3 bases and 3 bases, there was a span of 15 bases. The CDR3 sequence is 15 residues long. The CDR3 DNA reads TGTGCCAGCAGCTTGGAGGCCAACATCATCTACGAGCAGTACTTC. Its protein is CASSLEANIIYEQYF.

The V gene is TRBV2, the J gene TRBJ2-1; D unclear. Germline CDR1 and CDR2: SNHLY and FYNNEI. The germline V and J ends were trimmed by 2 bases and 7 bases, with 9 bases remaining between them. CDR3 length equals 13 residues. CDR3 in amino acids: CASSESSWNEQFF. Here the CDR3 DNA reads TGTGCCAGCAGTGAATCTAGTTGGAATGAGCAGTTCTTC.

The chain is built from TRBV15 and TRBJ1-1; D remains ambiguous. Trimming removed 0 bases at V and 4 bases at J, with 9 bases between. This CDR3 has 14 amino acids. Germline CDR1 LNHNV, CDR2 YYDKDF (reference sequence). The DNA of the CDR3 is TGTGCCACCAGCAGAGATAAAGGGCTCACTGAAGCTTTCTTT. Its protein is CATSRDKGLTEAFF.

J is TRBJ2-1 and V is TRBV7-2; unclear D gene. The CDR3 totals 10 residues. V was trimmed by 8 bases and J by 9 bases, leaving 8 bases between them. CDR1 and CDR2 from the germline V gene are SGHTA and FQGNSA. CDR3: CASGSVEQFF. CDR3 sequence (DNA): TGTGCCAGCGGATCTGTTGAGCAGTTCTTC.

DNA for the CDR3: TGCAGTGCTAGTCGTCCAGGGGCGGACACTGAAGCTTTCTTT. Protein sequence: CSASRPGADTEAFF. The chain has TRBV20-1 and TRBJ1-1; D may be TRBD1 (6 bases). Germline V gene sequence: CDR1 DFQATT, CDR2 SNEGSKA (reference sequence). This CDR3 region has 14 residues. The V end lost 3 bases, the J end lost 3 bases, and 14 bases lay between the germline ends.

J is TRBJ2-1 and V is TRBV9; possibly TRBD2 for D (7 bases). The CDR3 consists of 14 residues. Per germline, CDR1 SGDLS and CDR2 YYNGEE. V shed 5 bases and J shed 8 bases, with 17 bases lying between them. CDR3 residues: CASSGPGGEYEQFF. DNA for the CDR3: TGTGCCAGCAGTGGGCCGGGGGGCGAGTATGAGCAGTTCTTC.

The CDR3 DNA reads as TGTGCCAGCTCACTAATGACTGGTGCTAGCGGGAACTCCTACGAGCAGTACTTC. Protein product: CASSLMTGASGNSYEQYF. The chain couples TRBV18 to TRBJ2-7, with 9 bases identical to TRBD2. V shed 4 bases and J 0 bases; nucleotides not matched to a gene: 13. Germline CDR1 KGHSH, CDR2 LQKENI. CDR3 length: 18 residues.

This clonotype was counted only a few times. The genes are TRBV5-1 and TRBJ2-7, with a tentative D call TRBD1 (5 bases). The length of the CDR3 is 14 residues. Germline V lookup: CDR1 SGHRS, CDR2 YFSETQ. Between the trimmed V and J ends, which lost 5 bases and 2 bases, there was a span of 14 bases. CDR3 protein: CASRPTGPAYEQYF. The CDR3 DNA sequence: TGCGCCAGCAGACCTACAGGACCAGCCTACGAGCAGTACTTC. Combining the CDR3 with reference TRBV5-1 and TRBJ2-7 gives the whole variable domain KAGVTQTPRYLIKTRGQQVTLSCSPISGHRSVSWYQQTPGQGLQFLFEYFSETQRNKGNFPGRFSGRQFSNSRSEMNVSTLELGDSALYLCASRPTGPAYEQYFGPGTRLTVT.

This clonotype has just a few counts. The chain joins TRBV5-1 to TRBJ1-4; D gene uncertain. The V end was cut by 0 bases, the J end by 5 bases, with 11 bases between. The CDR3 is 15 amino acids. Germline V gene data show CDR1 as SGHRS and CDR2 as YFSETQ. The CDR3: CASSLGTYQNEKLFF. The DNA of the CDR3 is TGCGCCAGCAGCTTGGGGACGTACCAGAATGAAAAACTGTTTTTT. Based on the CDR3 plus reference TRBV5-1 and TRBJ1-4, the full variable domain is KAGVTQTPRYLIKTRGQQVTLSCSPISGHRSVSWYQQTPGQGLQFLFEYFSETQRNKGNFPGRFSGRQFSNSRSEMNVSTLELGDSALYLCASSLGTYQNEKLFFGSGTQLSVL.

This clonotype appeared a few times. Here the CDR3 reads CASSIQGTGELFF. In DNA, the CDR3 is TGTGCCAGCAGCATACAGGGAACCGGGGAGCTGTTTTTT. J is TRBJ2-2 and V is TRBV7-2; a possible D gene is TRBD1 (6 bases). Germline lookup yields CDR1 SGHTA and CDR2 FQGNSA. The CDR3 covers 13 residues. V was clipped by 5 bases and J by 5 bases, with 9 bases between them.

The rearrangement joins TRBV5-1 to TRBJ2-7, with D possibly matching TRBD1 (5 bases). Germline lookup yields CDR1 SGHRS and CDR2 YFSETQ. Trimming pared 0 bases from V and 7 bases from J, leaving 17 bases between. The CDR3 has 15 residues. This CDR3 is CASSLASGQGLEQYF. The CDR3 DNA follows: TGCGCCAGCAGCTTGGCCAGTGGGCAGGGTTTAGAGCAGTACTTC. Together with reference TRBV5-1 and TRBJ2-7, the CDR3 gives the full variable domain: KAGVTQTPRYLIKTRGQQVTLSCSPISGHRSVSWYQQTPGQGLQFLFEYFSETQRNKGNFPGRFSGRQFSNSRSEMNVSTLELGDSALYLCASSLASGQGLEQYFGPGTRLTVT.

The chain recombines TRBV5-4 with TRBJ2-7; the D gene is possibly TRBD2 (5 bases). There are 13 residues in the CDR3. V lost 0 bases and J 7 bases, leaving 11 bases between the germline ends. CDR1 and CDR2 (germline): SGHNT, YYREEE (reference sequence). CDR3 loop: CASSLDRGGEQYF. The CDR3 DNA reads as TGTGCCAGCAGCTTGGATCGGGGTGGTGAGCAGTACTTC.

This clonotype was seen a few times. This chain connects TRBV4-3 to TRBJ1-1; tentative D call: TRBD1 (6 bases). The germline V gene encodes CDR1 LGHNA and CDR2 YSLEER. Deletions cut 0 bases from V and 0 bases from J, with 14 bases between. CDR3 length: 17 residues. CDR3 sequence: CASSQDLGGPLNTEAFF. The CDR3 DNA reads as TGCGCCAGCAGCCAAGATCTGGGGGGCCCCTTGAACACTGAAGCTTTCTTT.

This clonotype was observed a few times. The chain recombines TRBV7-2 with TRBJ2-1; D not certain. Trimming took 6 bases from V and 5 from J, leaving 5 bases between them. Germline V gene lookup returns CDR1 SGHTA and CDR2 FQGNSA. This CDR3 is built from 11 residues. The CDR3 DNA reads as TGTGCCAGCAGACACAACAATGAGCAGTTCTTC. Encoded protein: CASRHNNEQFF.

Comments on this clonotype: At one end the junction does not follow the germline gene, possibly because of a read error. The rearrangement uses TRBV2 and TRBJ2-7; D not resolved. The CDR3 is 13 amino acids. CDR1 and CDR2 from the germline V gene are SNHLY and FYNNEI. The CDR3 reads CASRGDHSHEQYF. In DNA form, the CDR3 reads TGTGCCAGCAGAGGAGACCACTCCCACGAGCAGTACTTC. The entire variable domain, with the rest obtained from reference TRBV2 and TRBJ2-7, is as follows: EPEVTQTPSHQVTQMGQEVILRCVPISNHLYFYWYRQILGQKVEFLVSFYNNEISEKSEIFDDQFSVERPDGSNFTLKIRSTKLEDSAMYFCASRGDHSHEQYFGPGTRLTVT.

This clonotype was seen a handful of times. The chain joins TRBV6-5 to TRBJ1-3, with D possibly being TRBD1 (6 bases). The CDR3 sequence is 14 residues long. V was cut by 6 bases and J by 3 bases, with 12 bases left in between. Germline values: CDR1 MNHEY, CDR2 SVGAGI. CDR3: CASRPQGFGNTIYF. DNA for the CDR3: TGTGCCAGCAGACCACAGGGATTTGGAAACACCATATATTTT.

The chain couples TRBV7-7 to TRBJ2-3; D is possibly TRBD1 or TRBD2 (5 bases each). The germline V gene encodes CDR1 SSHAT and CDR2 FNYEAQ (reference sequence). V was trimmed by 5 bases and J by 6 bases, leaving 18 bases between them. CDR3 length: 15 residues. As DNA, the CDR3 is TGTGCCAGCAGCCTCCGGGGTGGGGGAGACGATACGCAGTATTTT. Translation: CASSLRGGGDDTQYF.